The rows below give T cell receptor beta chains drawn from one sample of a study of spatial heterogeneity in lung cancer. MiXCR was run by TCRdb on the 5' RACE reads, yielding one entry per CDR3 protein. Altogether about 78,000 distinct CDR3 sequences are present, about 8.5% being singletons, with the ten largest covering under 8%. Sample: PBMCs, taken at surgery. Receptors originate from a male donor with early-stage non-small cell lung cancer. Each CDR3 is given without its conserved first and last residue. A D gene is named only where the DNA matches it firmly.

D gene	V gene	J gene	CDR3 protein
NA	TRBV23-1	TRBJ2-2	ASSQSEGAGTPGSCF
NA	TRBV6-1	TRBJ2-2	ASIGTSNTGELF
NA	TRBV5-6	TRBJ1-1	ASSLVWAGEETEAF
TRBD1	TRBV5-6	TRBJ2-5	ASSTPGQGHRETQY
TRBD1	TRBV6-2/TRBV6-3	TRBJ1-1	ASSFGRGTEAF
NA	TRBV29-1	TRBJ1-5	SVSDGTSNNQPQH
NA	TRBV2	TRBJ2-7	ASSEMGRTISYEQY
NA	TRBV2	TRBJ2-5	ASSPLAGQGQETQY
TRBD2	TRBV10-3	TRBJ2-3	AISVGRATTDTQY
TRBD1	TRBV10-1	TRBJ2-2	ASREDRAGELF
NA	TRBV6-5	TRBJ2-2	ASSYSSTRALNTGELF
NA	TRBV2	TRBJ2-3	ASSRTGATSTDTQY
TRBD2	TRBV5-1	TRBJ2-7	ASSLGGTSVYEQY
TRBD2	TRBV2	TRBJ2-1	ASSEALREWYNEQF
NA	TRBV20-1	TRBJ2-7	SASGLNYYEQY
NA	TRBV20-1	TRBJ2-5	SASNFDSLYQETQY
NA	TRBV19	TRBJ1-2	ASSMPLRGYT
NA	TRBV29-1	TRBJ2-5	SERGQETQY
NA	TRBV4-1	TRBJ1-4	ASSQLAVEKLF
TRBD1	TRBV7-2	TRBJ2-5	ASSLSRGETQY
TRBD1	TRBV9	TRBJ2-2	ASSVRGQGLAGELF
TRBD2	TRBV9	TRBJ2-7	ASSVGGRAIDEQY
NA	TRBV7-2	TRBJ1-6	ASSLSGGSPLH
NA	TRBV24-1	TRBJ2-3	ATSPGTDTQY
NA	TRBV9	TRBJ1-3	ASSVDFSGNTIY
NA	TRBV18	TRBJ2-3	ASSPLSGNGAADTQY
NA	TRBV19	TRBJ1-4	ASSILGPNEKLF
NA	TRBV9	TRBJ1-5	ASSVDPNQPQH
NA	TRBV29-1	TRBJ1-2	SVGGAGKNYGYT
TRBD1	TRBV12-3/TRBV12-4	TRBJ2-1	ASQEVGAGGYNEQF
NA	TRBV25-1	TRBJ1-4	ASSDSFLTGLF
NA	TRBV9	TRBJ2-5	ASSVGARPQETQY
NA	TRBV20-1	TRBJ1-6	SAPQEVDSPLH
NA	TRBV30	TRBJ2-1	AWSVQGQSSYNEQF
NA	TRBV2	TRBJ2-1	ASSEGTHRDEQF
TRBD1	TRBV19	TRBJ1-5	ASWDSPGLQPQH
TRBD2	TRBV6-5	TRBJ2-1	ASSYLTSGSSYNEQF
NA	TRBV7-9	TRBJ2-5	ASSLVFPQETQY
NA	TRBV20-1	TRBJ2-3	SARAPGQINTQY
TRBD1	TRBV24-1	TRBJ2-1	ATSDRITGAYNEQF
NA	TRBV7-9	TRBJ1-1	ASSSLQGSENTEAF
TRBD1	TRBV12-5	TRBJ1-5	ASGFPGGQPQH
TRBD2	TRBV24-1	TRBJ2-1	ATSDPSGGAYNEQF
NA	TRBV29-1	TRBJ2-2	SARSGPNTGELF
NA	TRBV20-1	TRBJ1-1	SARRRQGGNTEAF
NA	TRBV7-2	TRBJ2-5	ASSWGTKETQY
NA	TRBV14	TRBJ2-1	ASSPGTHNEQF
TRBD2	TRBV20-1	TRBJ2-7	SARVRLAGAYEQY
NA	TRBV12-3/TRBV12-4	TRBJ2-1	ASSLEVGAGTSYNEQF
NA	TRBV12-3/TRBV12-4	TRBJ1-2	ASSPVTWTAADYGYT
NA	TRBV27	TRBJ1-1	ASRSGYTEAF
TRBD1	TRBV6-5	TRBJ1-5	ASRTGYGDNQPQH
NA	TRBV6-2/TRBV6-3	TRBJ2-3	ASSYSSSNPLDTQY
NA	TRBV14	TRBJ2-4	ASSQGDGNIQY
NA	TRBV12-3/TRBV12-4	TRBJ2-7	ASSPPSKSYEQY
NA	TRBV7-7	TRBJ2-2	ASSPGRSTGELF
NA	TRBV6-5	TRBJ2-3	ASSYSKQTPGDTQY
NA	TRBV20-1	TRBJ1-6	SARDAAQYNSPLH